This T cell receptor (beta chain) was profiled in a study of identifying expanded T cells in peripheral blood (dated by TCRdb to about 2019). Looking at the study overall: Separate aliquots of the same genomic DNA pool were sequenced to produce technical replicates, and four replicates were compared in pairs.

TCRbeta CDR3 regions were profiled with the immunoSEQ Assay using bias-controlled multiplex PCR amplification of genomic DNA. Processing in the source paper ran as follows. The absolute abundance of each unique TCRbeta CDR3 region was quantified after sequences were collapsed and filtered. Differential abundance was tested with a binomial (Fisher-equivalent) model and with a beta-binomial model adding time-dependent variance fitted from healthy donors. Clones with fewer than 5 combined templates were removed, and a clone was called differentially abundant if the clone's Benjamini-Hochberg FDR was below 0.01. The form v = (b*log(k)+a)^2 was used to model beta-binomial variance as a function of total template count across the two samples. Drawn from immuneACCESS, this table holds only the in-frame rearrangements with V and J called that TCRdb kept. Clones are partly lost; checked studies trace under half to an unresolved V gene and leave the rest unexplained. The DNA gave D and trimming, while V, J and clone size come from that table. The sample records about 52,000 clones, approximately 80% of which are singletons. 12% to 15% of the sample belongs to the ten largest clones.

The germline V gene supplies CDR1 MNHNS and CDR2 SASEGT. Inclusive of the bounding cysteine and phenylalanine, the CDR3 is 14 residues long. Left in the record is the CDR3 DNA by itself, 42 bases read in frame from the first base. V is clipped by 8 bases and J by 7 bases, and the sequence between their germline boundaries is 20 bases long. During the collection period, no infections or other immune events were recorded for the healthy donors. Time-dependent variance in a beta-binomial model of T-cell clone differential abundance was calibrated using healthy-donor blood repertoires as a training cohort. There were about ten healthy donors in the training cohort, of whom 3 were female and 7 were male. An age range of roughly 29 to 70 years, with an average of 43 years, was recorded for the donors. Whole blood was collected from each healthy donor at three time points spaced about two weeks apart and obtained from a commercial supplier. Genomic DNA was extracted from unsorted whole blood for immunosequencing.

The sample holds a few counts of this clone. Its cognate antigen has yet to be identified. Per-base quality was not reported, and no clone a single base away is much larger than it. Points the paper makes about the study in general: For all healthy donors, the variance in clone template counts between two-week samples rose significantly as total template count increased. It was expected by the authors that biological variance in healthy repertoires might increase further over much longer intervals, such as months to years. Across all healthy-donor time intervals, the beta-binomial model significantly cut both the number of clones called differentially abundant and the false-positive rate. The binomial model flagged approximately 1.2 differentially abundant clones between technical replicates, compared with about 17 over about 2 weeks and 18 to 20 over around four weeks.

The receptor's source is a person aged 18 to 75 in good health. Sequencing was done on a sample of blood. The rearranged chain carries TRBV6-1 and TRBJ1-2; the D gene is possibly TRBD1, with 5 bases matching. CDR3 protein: CASSLGGGAGGYTF. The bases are TGTGCCAGCTCCTTAGGTGGAGGGGCAGGTGGCTACACCTTC.